Listed below are T cell receptor beta chains from one sample, sequenced in a study of shared T cell receptors in the human thymus. Profiling relied on immunoSEQ multiplex PCR, and the TCRdb table lists in-frame clones only, not all of them. The data show hundreds of thousands of clones, approximately 87% seen once. This sample was shared with a second study, whose subject was human thymus T cells.

Specimen: thymocytes. These receptors all come from a boy in the first two years of life with a congenital heart defect. The CDR3 runs from the conserved cysteine through the conserved F or W. The D gene is left open where the match is weak. Not every row has a clone size; where given, it reads once, few, many or a size class.

CDR3nt: TGTGCCAGCAGGGAGGGTTGGGAGAACACCGGGGAGCTGTTTTTT
CDR3aa: CASREGWENTGELFF
abundance: .
d_gene: .
v_gene: TRBV6-5
j_gene: TRBJ2-2

CDR3nt: TGCAGTGTAGCGGGGGGGCCTGAGCAGTTCTTC
CDR3aa: CSVAGGPEQFF
abundance: .
d_gene: TRBD2
v_gene: TRBV20-1
j_gene: TRBJ2-1

CDR3nt: TGTGCCAGCAGCTTGGGTTTACAGGGGGCCTCCTACGAGCAGTACTTC
CDR3aa: CASSLGLQGASYEQYF
abundance: .
d_gene: TRBD1
v_gene: TRBV7-9
j_gene: TRBJ2-7

CDR3nt: TGTGCCAGCAGACTGACTAGTGTCCTATCCTACGAGCAGTACTTC
CDR3aa: CASRLTSVLSYEQYF
abundance: .
d_gene: .
v_gene: TRBV6-1
j_gene: TRBJ2-7

CDR3nt: TGTGCCAGCAGCCAAGTAGAGACAGAAGAGCAGTACTTC
CDR3aa: CASSQVETEEQYF
abundance: few
d_gene: .
v_gene: TRBV14
j_gene: TRBJ2-7

CDR3nt: TGTGCCAGCAGCCTGGGGACAGGGAATCAGCCCCAGCATTTT
CDR3aa: CASSLGTGNQPQHF
abundance: .
d_gene: TRBD1
v_gene: TRBV5-4
j_gene: TRBJ1-5

CDR3nt: TGTGCCAGCAGTCCCAAATCTCTAGCGGGTCCAGATACGCAGTATTTT
CDR3aa: CASSPKSLAGPDTQYF
abundance: .
d_gene: TRBD2
v_gene: TRBV28
j_gene: TRBJ2-3

CDR3nt: TGTGCCAGCAGCTATACGAGACAGAACGAGCAGTACTTC
CDR3aa: CASSYTRQNEQYF
abundance: .
d_gene: .
v_gene: TRBV6-5
j_gene: TRBJ2-7

CDR3nt: TGTGCCATCAGTGGTGGGACTAGCGGGGCCTACGAGCAGTACTTC
CDR3aa: CAISGGTSGAYEQYF
abundance: .
d_gene: TRBD2
v_gene: TRBV10-3
j_gene: TRBJ2-7

CDR3nt: TGTGCCAGCAGCGTAGGGGGATGGGGCAGTGAAGCTTTCTTT
CDR3aa: CASSVGGWGSEAFF
abundance: once
d_gene: .
v_gene: TRBV9
j_gene: TRBJ1-1

CDR3nt: TGCGCCAGCAGCTCTCCGGGACAGTCCTCCTACGAGCAGTACTTC
CDR3aa: CASSSPGQSSYEQYF
abundance: .
d_gene: TRBD1
v_gene: TRBV5-1
j_gene: TRBJ2-7

CDR3nt: TGTGCCAGCAGTGGTGAGGTCGTCTACGAGCAGTACTTC
CDR3aa: CASSGEVVYEQYF
abundance: .
d_gene: .
v_gene: TRBV25-1
j_gene: TRBJ2-7

CDR3nt: TGTGCCAGCAGCTGGGGGGGGGACCAGGATGATTTT
CDR3aa: CASSWGGDQDDF
abundance: .
d_gene: TRBD2
v_gene: TRBV5-4
j_gene: TRBJ2-3

CDR3nt: TGTGCCAGCACCAAGCCTGACAGCCCTACTAACTATGGCTACACCTTC
CDR3aa: CASTKPDSPTNYGYTF
abundance: few
d_gene: .
v_gene: TRBV7-2
j_gene: TRBJ1-2

CDR3nt: TGTGCCAGCAGTCCTCGGACAGGGAATGGCTACACCTTC
CDR3aa: CASSPRTGNGYTF
abundance: .
d_gene: TRBD1
v_gene: TRBV28
j_gene: TRBJ1-2

CDR3nt: TGTGCCAGCAGTTCGTACAGGGTACACACTGAAGCTTTCTTT
CDR3aa: CASSSYRVHTEAFF
abundance: .
d_gene: .
v_gene: TRBV28
j_gene: TRBJ1-1

CDR3nt: TGCGCCAGCAGCCACAGCGGGAGTAGGGGTGATGAGCAGTTCTTC
CDR3aa: CASSHSGSRGDEQFF
abundance: .
d_gene: TRBD2
v_gene: TRBV4-3
j_gene: TRBJ2-1

CDR3nt: TGCGCCAGCAGCCAGGAGACAGGGGGCATAGTGGACACTGAAGCTTTCTTT
CDR3aa: CASSQETGGIVDTEAFF
abundance: once
d_gene: TRBD1
v_gene: TRBV4-3
j_gene: TRBJ1-1

CDR3nt: TGCAGTGCTCGACTATCCGATGAGCAGTTCTTC
CDR3aa: CSARLSDEQFF
abundance: few
d_gene: .
v_gene: TRBV20-1
j_gene: TRBJ2-1

CDR3nt: TGCGCCAGCAGTGCAATTATCGGGGAAGATGAGCAGTTCTTC
CDR3aa: CASSAIIGEDEQFF
abundance: .
d_gene: .
v_gene: TRBV10-2
j_gene: TRBJ2-1

CDR3nt: TGTGCCAGTAGGCAGCCCTGCGGAGCTGGGGCCAACGTCCTGACTTTC
CDR3aa: CASRQPCGAGANVLTF
abundance: few
d_gene: .
v_gene: TRBV19
j_gene: TRBJ2-6

CDR3nt: TGCGCCAGCAGCCAGGACAGAACCTCTGGAAACACCATATATTTT
CDR3aa: CASSQDRTSGNTIYF
abundance: .
d_gene: .
v_gene: TRBV4-1
j_gene: TRBJ1-3

CDR3nt: TGTGCCTGGAGTGTACGCGGGGAGGGCAGACGCGTCTATGGCTACACCTTC
CDR3aa: CAWSVRGEGRRVYGYTF
abundance: .
d_gene: .
v_gene: TRBV30
j_gene: TRBJ1-2

CDR3nt: TGCGCCAGCAGCCAAGGTGGGGTAACGACTAGCTACCATTTCACAGATACGCAGTATTTT
CDR3aa: CASSQGGVTTSYHFTDTQYF
abundance: .
d_gene: TRBD2
v_gene: TRBV4-3
j_gene: TRBJ2-3

CDR3nt: TGTGCCACTAGGACTATTTATGGGGATGAGCAGTTCTTC
CDR3aa: CATRTIYGDEQFF
abundance: .
d_gene: .
v_gene: TRBV15
j_gene: TRBJ2-1

CDR3nt: TGTGCCAGCAGCGCACCCGGTAATTCACCCCTCCACTTT
CDR3aa: CASSAPGNSPLHF
abundance: .
d_gene: .
v_gene: TRBV11-2
j_gene: TRBJ1-6

CDR3nt: TGTGCCAGCAGCCACAGACTGGGGACAGGGGGCGTTTTGGCTTTCTTT
CDR3aa: CASSHRLGTGGVLAFF
abundance: .
d_gene: TRBD1
v_gene: TRBV13
j_gene: TRBJ1-1

CDR3nt: TGTGCCAGTAGTACTCGTCCCTACGAGCAGTACTTC
CDR3aa: CASSTRPYEQYF
abundance: .
d_gene: .
v_gene: TRBV19
j_gene: TRBJ2-7

CDR3nt: TGTGCCAGCAGCTTAGGACTAGCGGGGGCCATGTACAATGAGCAGTTCTTC
CDR3aa: CASSLGLAGAMYNEQFF
abundance: .
d_gene: TRBD2
v_gene: TRBV11-2
j_gene: TRBJ2-1

CDR3nt: TGCGCCAGCAGTTCACTCCTCGGCGCTCACAGGGGCGAAGCTTTCTTT
CDR3aa: CASSSLLGAHRGEAFF
abundance: .
d_gene: TRBD1
v_gene: TRBV4-3
j_gene: TRBJ1-1

CDR3nt: TGCAGCGTTTTCAATCAAGGACAGGGGATCATCGGTGCTGGGGCCAACGTCCTGACTTTC
CDR3aa: CSVFNQGQGIIGAGANVLTF
abundance: .
d_gene: TRBD1
v_gene: TRBV29-1
j_gene: TRBJ2-6

CDR3nt: TGTGCCAGCCCCTTATTGGGGCCCAGCCGGAGTGGCTACACCTTC
CDR3aa: CASPLLGPSRSGYTF
abundance: .
d_gene: .
v_gene: TRBV6-8
j_gene: TRBJ1-2

CDR3nt: TGTGCCAGCAGCCTCAGCTGGGGGGGGAATAATGAGCAGTTCTTC
CDR3aa: CASSLSWGGNNEQFF
abundance: .
d_gene: TRBD2
v_gene: TRBV4-2
j_gene: TRBJ2-1

CDR3nt: TGTGCCAGCAGCCAAGACGCGGGGGGGCCCCCAGATACGCAGTATTTT
CDR3aa: CASSQDAGGPPDTQYF
abundance: .
d_gene: TRBD2
v_gene: TRBV4-2
j_gene: TRBJ2-3

CDR3nt: TGTGCCAGCAGCTTCGGAGGGGGACTAGCGGGAGAAGTACTAAATGAGCAGTTCTTC
CDR3aa: CASSFGGGLAGEVLNEQFF
abundance: .
d_gene: TRBD2
v_gene: TRBV5-6
j_gene: TRBJ2-1

CDR3nt: TGTGCCAGCAGCCCTCTGACAATCTCTCGTTCCTACGAGCAGTACTTC
CDR3aa: CASSPLTISRSYEQYF
abundance: .
d_gene: .
v_gene: TRBV7-6
j_gene: TRBJ2-7

CDR3nt: TGTGCCAGCAGCACTACCGGGATATCAGGCTATGGCTACACCTTC
CDR3aa: CASSTTGISGYGYTF
abundance: .
d_gene: .
v_gene: TRBV5-6
j_gene: TRBJ1-2

CDR3nt: TGTGCCAGCAGCCCCCGGGAGAGGGGCTCCGACACCGGGGAGCTGTTTTTT
CDR3aa: CASSPRERGSDTGELFF
abundance: once
d_gene: .
v_gene: TRBV9
j_gene: TRBJ2-2

CDR3nt: TGTGCCATCAGTGAGACAGGGGACGGAGTCTACGAGCAGTACTTC
CDR3aa: CAISETGDGVYEQYF
abundance: few
d_gene: TRBD1
v_gene: TRBV10-3
j_gene: TRBJ2-7

CDR3nt: TGTGCCAGAAGCTTAGAAAGGGGGTGCGATGAGCAGTTCTTC
CDR3aa: CARSLERGCDEQFF
abundance: .
d_gene: .
v_gene: TRBV7-5
j_gene: TRBJ2-1

CDR3nt: TGCAGCGTTGAAACACGGACAGGGGGTTACCCCACTTACAAAACGGCGTACGAGCAGTACTTC
CDR3aa: CSVETRTGGYPTYKTAYEQYF
abundance: once
d_gene: TRBD1
v_gene: TRBV29-1
j_gene: TRBJ2-7

CDR3nt: TGTGCCAGCAGTTTTCAGGGGCGCGAGGGGGAGTCACCCCTCCACTTT
CDR3aa: CASSFQGREGESPLHF
abundance: .
d_gene: .
v_gene: TRBV28
j_gene: TRBJ1-6

CDR3nt: TGTGCCAGCAGTCCTAGGACAGGGCCGGTAGATACGCAGTATTTT
CDR3aa: CASSPRTGPVDTQYF
abundance: .
d_gene: TRBD1
v_gene: TRBV28
j_gene: TRBJ2-3

CDR3nt: TGTGCCAGCAGCTTACGTACGGGCGGGAGAGGCTCCTACAATGAGCAGTTCTTC
CDR3aa: CASSLRTGGRGSYNEQFF
abundance: .
d_gene: TRBD2
v_gene: TRBV7-2
j_gene: TRBJ2-1

CDR3nt: TGTGCCTGGACCCAGACCCGCTTGGGAGATGAGCAGTTCTTC
CDR3aa: CAWTQTRLGDEQFF
abundance: .
d_gene: .
v_gene: TRBV30
j_gene: TRBJ2-1